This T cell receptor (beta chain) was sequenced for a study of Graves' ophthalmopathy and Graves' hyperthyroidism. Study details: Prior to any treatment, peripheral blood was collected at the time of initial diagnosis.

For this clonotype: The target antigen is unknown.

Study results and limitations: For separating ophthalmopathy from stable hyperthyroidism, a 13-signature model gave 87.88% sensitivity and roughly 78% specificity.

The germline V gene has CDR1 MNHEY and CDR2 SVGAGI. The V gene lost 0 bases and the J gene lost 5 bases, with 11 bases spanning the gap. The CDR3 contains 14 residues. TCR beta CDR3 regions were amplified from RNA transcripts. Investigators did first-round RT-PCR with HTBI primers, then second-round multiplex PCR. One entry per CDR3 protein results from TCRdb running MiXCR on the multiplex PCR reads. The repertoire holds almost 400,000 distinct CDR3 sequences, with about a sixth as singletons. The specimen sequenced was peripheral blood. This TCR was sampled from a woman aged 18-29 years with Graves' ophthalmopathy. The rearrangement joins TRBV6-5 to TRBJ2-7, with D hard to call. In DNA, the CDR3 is TGTGCCAGCAGTTACTCTTCAACGGGCCACGAGCAGTACTTC. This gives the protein CASSYSSTGHEQYF.